This T cell receptor (beta chain) was recorded in a study of cutaneous CD30+ T cell lymphoproliferative disorder and hepatitis E (dated by TCRdb to 2016 to 2018). This clone was found once. Its antigen specificity is not known. No base quality information exists; no much larger clone differs at one position. For this chain, trimming is 4 bases at the V end and 0 bases at the J end, and the number of junction bases without a gene match is 3. The germline V gene (reference sequence) sets CDR1 to LNHDA and CDR2 to SQIVND. The CDR3 covers 15 residues, taking in both the cysteine and the phenylalanine. Only the CDR3 DNA is retained, 45 bases long and in frame from the first base. Receptor amplification or capture employed the immunoSEQ multiplex PCR assay. TCRdb took over this immuneACCESS table, retaining in-frame rearrangements with V and J assigned. Such tables are incomplete; in checked studies, under half of the missing clones stem from an unresolved V gene, and the remainder is unexplained. The sample profile shows 500 to 650 clones; about 83% of them were found once. The ten largest account for roughly three quarters of the sample.

This receptor was taken from a human donor with a cutaneous T cell lymphoproliferative disorder associated with hepatitis E virus. The chain employs TRBV19 and TRBJ2-1; 7 central nucleotides agree with TRBD2. What was sequenced was liver tissue. CDR3 reads: CASSTSGDSYNEQFF. The bases are TGTGCCAGTAGTACAAGCGGGGACTCCTACAATGAGCAGTTCTTC. The CDR3 plus the reference TRBV19 and TRBJ2-1 genes for the other parts give the full variable domain: DGGITQSPKYLFRKEGQNVTLSCEQNLNHDAMYWYRQDPGQGLRLIYYSQIVNDFQKGDIAEGYSVSREKKESFPLTVTSAQKNPTAFYLCASSTSGDSYNEQFFGPGTRLTVL.